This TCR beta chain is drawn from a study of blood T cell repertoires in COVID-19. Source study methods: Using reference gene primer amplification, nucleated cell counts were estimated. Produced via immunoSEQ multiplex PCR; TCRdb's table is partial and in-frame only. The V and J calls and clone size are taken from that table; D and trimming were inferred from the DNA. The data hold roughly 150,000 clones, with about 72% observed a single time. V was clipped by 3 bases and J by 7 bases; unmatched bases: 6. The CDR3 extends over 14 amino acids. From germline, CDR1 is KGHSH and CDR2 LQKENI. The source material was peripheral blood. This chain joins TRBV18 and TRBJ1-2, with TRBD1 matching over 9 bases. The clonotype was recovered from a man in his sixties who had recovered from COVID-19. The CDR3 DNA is TGTGCCAGCTCACCGACGGACAGGGGTGGTGGCTACACCTTC. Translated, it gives CASSPTDRGGGYTF.